The 3 T cell receptor beta chains below all came from one sample that was sequenced in a study of control samples from healthy donors and cancer patients. Sequenced by immunoSEQ multiplex PCR; TCRdb stores in-frame clones only, minus some. This sample has tens of thousands of clones; over 85% occur once, and the top ten carry less than 6.5%. Sequencing was performed on PBMCs. The origin of the receptors is a man between 60 and 75 years old with colorectal cancer.

This clone came up a few times. J is TRBJ1-6 and V is TRBV19, with 8 nucleotides matching TRBD1. V lost 4 bases and J lost 4; bases outside the gene matches: 3. The CDR3 totals 15 residues. Germline V gives CDR1 LNHDA, CDR2 SQIVND (reference sequence). The CDR3 is CASSKTGAYNSPLHF. The CDR3 region has the DNA TGTGCCAGTAGTAAGACAGGGGCATATAATTCACCCCTCCACTTT.

With regard to this clone: The germline gene is not matched at one end of the junction; a read error may be the cause. The gene calls are TRBV7-6 and TRBJ2-1, with TRBD2 matching over 12 bases. The CDR3 covers 15 residues. The germline CDR1 and CDR2 sequences are SGHVS and FNYEAQ. CDR3 amino acids: CASSLAASGGALALF. DNA for the CDR3: TGTGCCAGCAGCTTAGCGGCTAGCGGGGGGGCCCTCGCCCTCTTC.

V gene TRBV11-2 combines with J gene TRBJ2-3; D call uncertain. Per germline, CDR1 SGHAT and CDR2 FQNNGV. With 5 bases removed from V and 6 bases from J, the gap between germline ends came to 9 bases. The CDR3 extends over 12 amino acids. The CDR3 DNA reads as TGTGCCAGCAGCATCAATGTGGATACGCAGTATTTT. Its protein is CASSINVDTQYF.